This is a list of T cell receptor beta chains from one sample in a study of T cell responses to AZD1222 COVID-19 vaccine. Libraries were prepared by immunoSEQ multiplex PCR; TCRdb keeps only in-frame clonotypes and omits some of them. Altogether about 180,000 clones are present, approximately 90% being singletons, with the ten largest covering roughly 4%. The material sequenced was peripheral blood, taken 28 days after the second dose of the MenACWY control vaccine. The origin of the receptors is an adult who received the MenACWY meningococcal vaccine as a control. The CDR3 runs from the conserved cysteine through the conserved F or W. A D gene is named only where the DNA matches it firmly. The size of a clone is reported for some rows only, either as once, few or many, or as a class for expanded clones.

V gene: TRBV6-2/TRBV6-3; D gene: TRBD2; clone size: -; J gene: TRBJ2-5; CDR3 DNA: TGTGCCAGCAGTGACGGACTAGCGGGGGGGCAAGAGACCCAGTACTTC; CDR3 protein: CASSDGLAGGQETQYF
V gene: TRBV5-6; D gene: -; clone size: -; J gene: TRBJ1-6; CDR3 DNA: TGTGCCAGCAGCTTGGAGCCGGGGAAGGCTTCACCCCTCCACTTT; CDR3 protein: CASSLEPGKASPLHF
V gene: TRBV28; D gene: TRBD1; clone size: few; J gene: TRBJ2-7; CDR3 DNA: TGTGCCAGCAGTTTGTACGAGACAGGGGTGAACGAGCAGTACTTC; CDR3 protein: CASSLYETGVNEQYF
V gene: TRBV6-5; D gene: -; clone size: -; J gene: TRBJ1-2; CDR3 DNA: TGTGCCAGCAGATCCCCCATACTTTCCGGTGGCTACACCTTC; CDR3 protein: CASRSPILSGGYTF
V gene: TRBV2; D gene: TRBD2; clone size: -; J gene: TRBJ2-1; CDR3 DNA: TGTGCCAGCAGTACGGGACTAGCTGTGAATGAGCAGTTCTTC; CDR3 protein: CASSTGLAVNEQFF
V gene: TRBV18; D gene: -; clone size: -; J gene: TRBJ1-3; CDR3 DNA: TGTGCCAGCTCACCCAGGGTCTGGGCTGGAAACACCATATATTTT; CDR3 protein: CASSPRVWAGNTIYF
V gene: TRBV25-1; D gene: TRBD1; clone size: -; J gene: TRBJ1-5; CDR3 DNA: TGTGCGAGCACAGGGGGTGGCAATCAGCCCCAGCATTTT; CDR3 protein: CASTGGGNQPQHF
V gene: TRBV2; D gene: TRBD2; clone size: few; J gene: TRBJ2-2; CDR3 DNA: TGTGCCAGCACCCAGAGGACTAGCGGGAGAAAGGCCGGGGAGCTGTTTTTT; CDR3 protein: CASTQRTSGRKAGELFF
V gene: TRBV12-3/TRBV12-4; D gene: -; clone size: -; J gene: TRBJ1-1; CDR3 DNA: TGTGCCAGCAGTTCGAGTGGGAACACTGAAGCTTTCTTT; CDR3 protein: CASSSSGNTEAFF
V gene: TRBV6-2/TRBV6-3; D gene: TRBD1; clone size: -; J gene: TRBJ1-1; CDR3 DNA: TGTGCCAGCAGTCAGGGGGCTGAAGCTTTCTTT; CDR3 protein: CASSQGAEAFF
V gene: TRBV5-1; D gene: TRBD1; clone size: -; J gene: TRBJ2-2; CDR3 DNA: TGCGCCAGCAGCGATCGACAGGGTCGCACCGGGGAGCTGTTTTTT; CDR3 protein: CASSDRQGRTGELFF
V gene: TRBV18; D gene: -; clone size: -; J gene: TRBJ2-1; CDR3 DNA: TGTGCCAGCTCCCCCTTTGCGGGTGGGGGTGAGCAGTTCTTC; CDR3 protein: CASSPFAGGGEQFF
V gene: TRBV7-9; D gene: TRBD2; clone size: -; J gene: TRBJ2-7; CDR3 DNA: TGTGCCAGCAGCTTAGCCCCACCGGGACTAGCGGGAGGAGCAAACTTC; CDR3 protein: CASSLAPPGLAGGANF
V gene: TRBV7-9; D gene: -; clone size: -; J gene: TRBJ1-6; CDR3 DNA: TGTGCCAGCACCCCAAATAATTCACCCCTCCACTTT; CDR3 protein: CASTPNNSPLHF
V gene: TRBV7-8; D gene: -; clone size: -; J gene: TRBJ2-2; CDR3 DNA: TGTGCCAGCAGCTTAGCGCGTATTCTGAGGCATGGCGGGGAGCTGTTTTTT; CDR3 protein: CASSLARILRHGGELFF
V gene: TRBV27; D gene: TRBD1; clone size: -; J gene: TRBJ1-1; CDR3 DNA: TGTGCCACCCAAGGGACAGCCCGACTCACTGAAGCTTTCTTT; CDR3 protein: CATQGTARLTEAFF
V gene: TRBV5-6; D gene: TRBD1; clone size: -; J gene: TRBJ1-1; CDR3 DNA: TGTGCCACCGACAGGGGAGGGGAAGCTTTCTTT; CDR3 protein: CATDRGGEAFF
V gene: TRBV18; D gene: -; clone size: once; J gene: TRBJ2-7; CDR3 DNA: TGTGCCAGCTCAAGTGGGGTTGGGTACGAGCAGTACTTC; CDR3 protein: CASSSGVGYEQYF
V gene: TRBV28; D gene: TRBD1; clone size: -; J gene: TRBJ2-5; CDR3 DNA: TGTGCCAGCAGTTCCGGGACAGGGTACCAAGAGACCCAGTACTTC; CDR3 protein: CASSSGTGYQETQYF
V gene: TRBV10-3; D gene: TRBD1; clone size: -; J gene: TRBJ2-7; CDR3 DNA: TGTGCCATCAGGACGGACAGGGCCTACGAGCAGTACTTC; CDR3 protein: CAIRTDRAYEQYF
V gene: TRBV5-6; D gene: TRBD1; clone size: -; J gene: TRBJ2-1; CDR3 DNA: TGTGCCAGCAGCTCATACCGGGACAGGGAGTACAATGAGCAGTTCTTC; CDR3 protein: CASSSYRDREYNEQFF
V gene: TRBV5-8; D gene: -; clone size: -; J gene: TRBJ2-5; CDR3 DNA: TGTGCCAGCAGCTTGTTGGTTACAGGGCGGGAGACCCAGTACTTC; CDR3 protein: CASSLLVTGRETQYF
V gene: TRBV6-5; D gene: -; clone size: -; J gene: TRBJ1-2; CDR3 DNA: TGTGCCAGCAGCCCGAATGGCGAGGGGCGAGGCTACACCTTC; CDR3 protein: CASSPNGEGRGYTF
V gene: TRBV5-1; D gene: -; clone size: -; J gene: TRBJ1-5; CDR3 DNA: TGCGCCAGCAGCTTGGAAGGTCATCAGCCCCAGCATTTT; CDR3 protein: CASSLEGHQPQHF
V gene: TRBV5-4; D gene: -; clone size: -; J gene: TRBJ2-1; CDR3 DNA: TGTGCCAGCACCAAAACGCGGGACCCACACAATGAGCAGTTCTTC; CDR3 protein: CASTKTRDPHNEQFF
V gene: TRBV4-3; D gene: -; clone size: -; J gene: TRBJ1-3; CDR3 DNA: TGCGCCAGCAGCCAAGAAGTGCAGAGATCTTCGAACACCATATATTTT; CDR3 protein: CASSQEVQRSSNTIYF
V gene: TRBV7-3; D gene: -; clone size: -; J gene: TRBJ1-1; CDR3 DNA: TGTGCCAGCAGCTTACGGATGAACACTGAAGCTTTCTTT; CDR3 protein: CASSLRMNTEAFF
V gene: TRBV3-1/TRBV3-2; D gene: TRBD1; clone size: -; J gene: TRBJ2-7; CDR3 DNA: TGTGCCAGCAGCCAAGACCAACAGGGGAGTCGCGAGCAGTACTTC; CDR3 protein: CASSQDQQGSREQYF
V gene: TRBV28; D gene: TRBD1; clone size: -; J gene: TRBJ2-1; CDR3 DNA: TGTGCCAGCAGTTTCTGGACAGGGGGCTCCTACAATGAGCAGTTCTTC; CDR3 protein: CASSFWTGGSYNEQFF
V gene: TRBV4-2; D gene: -; clone size: once; J gene: TRBJ2-7; CDR3 DNA: TGTGCCAGCAGCCAAGGGGGTCGGTCGGGCCGCTCCTACGAGCAGTACTTC; CDR3 protein: CASSQGGRSGRSYEQYF
V gene: TRBV30; D gene: -; clone size: -; J gene: TRBJ1-1; CDR3 DNA: TGTGCCTGGGACAGTCGTCTCACTGAAGCTTTCTTT; CDR3 protein: CAWDSRLTEAFF
V gene: TRBV5-4; D gene: -; clone size: -; J gene: TRBJ2-7; CDR3 DNA: TGTGCCAGCAGCTGGGGTCAGGGGCAGCCGGGTGAGCAGTACTTC; CDR3 protein: CASSWGQGQPGEQYF
V gene: TRBV18; D gene: TRBD2; clone size: -; J gene: TRBJ2-1; CDR3 DNA: TGTGCCAGCTCACCACTACGACTAGCGGGAGAGGATGAGCAGTTCTTC; CDR3 protein: CASSPLRLAGEDEQFF
V gene: TRBV6-6; D gene: TRBD1; clone size: -; J gene: TRBJ1-2; CDR3 DNA: TGTGCCAGCATCTTGGACAGGGACGGTGGCTACACCTTC; CDR3 protein: CASILDRDGGYTF
V gene: TRBV6-2/TRBV6-3; D gene: -; clone size: once; J gene: TRBJ2-5; CDR3 DNA: TGTGCCAGCAGTTACTTATCCACAAGGGTTCAAGAGACCCAGTACTTC; CDR3 protein: CASSYLSTRVQETQYF
V gene: TRBV28; D gene: -; clone size: -; J gene: TRBJ2-7; CDR3 DNA: TGTGCCAGCAGTTTACTCCCAGGCGAGCAGTACTTC; CDR3 protein: CASSLLPGEQYF
V gene: TRBV9; D gene: TRBD2; clone size: -; J gene: TRBJ2-1; CDR3 DNA: TGTGCCAGCAGCGTAACGGGAGGGTACTACAATGAGCAGTTCTTC; CDR3 protein: CASSVTGGYYNEQFF
V gene: TRBV6-2/TRBV6-3; D gene: TRBD2; clone size: -; J gene: TRBJ2-1; CDR3 DNA: TGTGCCAGCAGTTGGGATAGCGGGGCGCTCTTTGAGCAGTTCTTC; CDR3 protein: CASSWDSGALFEQFF
V gene: TRBV5-1; D gene: -; clone size: -; J gene: TRBJ2-7; CDR3 DNA: TGCGCCAGCAGCTATAACCTCCCGGGCTACGAGCAGTACTTC; CDR3 protein: CASSYNLPGYEQYF
V gene: TRBV19; D gene: -; clone size: -; J gene: TRBJ1-2; CDR3 DNA: TGTGCCAGTAGTCACAACTATGGCTACACCTTC; CDR3 protein: CASSHNYGYTF
V gene: TRBV2; D gene: -; clone size: once; J gene: TRBJ1-4; CDR3 DNA: TGTGCCAGCAGGGAAGACAGAGTAGGTGAAAAACTGTTTTTT; CDR3 protein: CASREDRVGEKLFF
V gene: TRBV9; D gene: -; clone size: -; J gene: TRBJ1-3; CDR3 DNA: TGTGCCAGCAGCTCCCCGGGTCCCGACGCGGGCTCTGGAAACACCATATATTTT; CDR3 protein: CASSSPGPDAGSGNTIYF
V gene: TRBV7-9; D gene: TRBD1; clone size: -; J gene: TRBJ2-7; CDR3 DNA: TGTGCCAGCAGCCCTTGGACAGGGGGCACGGGGGAGCAGTACTTC; CDR3 protein: CASSPWTGGTGEQYF
V gene: TRBV7-9; D gene: TRBD2; clone size: few; J gene: TRBJ2-5; CDR3 DNA: TGTGCCAGCAGGCCGCCTGGTAGCGGGGAGACCCAGTACTTC; CDR3 protein: CASRPPGSGETQYF